This T cell receptor beta chain was sequenced during a study of blood T cell repertoires in COVID-19. Study processing details: Reference gene primer amplification yielded estimated nucleated cell counts. Profiled with immunoSEQ multiplex PCR; TCRdb holds only in-frame clones, not every one. V and J calls and clone size are those listed in that table; D and trimming were worked out from the DNA. The sample includes under 450,000 clones, about 88% of them seen just once. During active infection, Seattle patients enrolled and were then monitored through disease. Looked up from germline, CDR1 is LGHDT and CDR2 is YNNKEL (reference sequence). This CDR3 spans 15 amino acids. V lost 0 bases and J lost 4, with 11 bases in between.

This rearrangement joins TRBV3-1 (or the pseudogene TRBV3-2) to TRBJ2-3; possible D gene TRBD1, 5 bases. The material sequenced was peripheral blood. The receptor's source is a woman aged 55-70 years with COVID-19, enrolled during active disease. This CDR3 reads CASSQESGWADTQYF. The CDR3 DNA follows: TGTGCCAGCAGCCAAGAGTCAGGGTGGGCAGATACGCAGTATTTT.